A single sample is the source of the 2 T cell receptor beta chains below, sequenced in a study of T cell responses to AZD1222 COVID-19 vaccine. Libraries were prepared by immunoSEQ multiplex PCR; TCRdb keeps only in-frame clonotypes and omits some of them. This table has 140,000 to 150,000 clones, 70% to 90% appearing once. The specimen comprised peripheral blood, sampled on day 0 of AZD1222 vaccination. All receptors come from an adult in good health.

The sample holds one count of this clone. V usage is TRBV7-8 and J usage is TRBJ1-3; D is undetermined. CDR1 and CDR2 from the germline V gene are SGHVS and FQNEAQ. The ends were cut back, 0 bases at V and 2 bases at J, with 8 bases in the middle. The CDR3 is 15 residues long. CDR3 nucleotides: TGTGCCAGCAGCTTAGCGAACGGGCCTGGAAACACCATATATTTT. Amino acid sequence: CASSLANGPGNTIYF.

This clone has a handful of counts. The chain couples TRBV6-6 to TRBJ1-2; TRBD1 matches 10 bases. Per the germline V gene, CDR1 is MNHNY and CDR2 is SVGAGI (reference sequence). The CDR3 contains 14 residues. V dropped 6 bases and J dropped 6; count of bases not matched to a gene: 7. CDR3 DNA: TGTGCCAGCAGCCCCGACAGGGGGCGGGATGGCTACACCTTC. Amino acid sequence: CASSPDRGRDGYTF.